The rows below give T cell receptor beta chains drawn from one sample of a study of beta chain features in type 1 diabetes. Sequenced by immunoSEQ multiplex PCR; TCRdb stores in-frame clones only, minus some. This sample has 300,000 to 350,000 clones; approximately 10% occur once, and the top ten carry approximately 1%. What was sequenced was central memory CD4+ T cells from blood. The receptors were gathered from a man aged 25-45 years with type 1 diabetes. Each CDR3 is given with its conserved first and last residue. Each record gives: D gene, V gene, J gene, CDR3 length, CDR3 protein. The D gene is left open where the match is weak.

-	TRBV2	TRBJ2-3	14	CASGGPRGTDTQYF
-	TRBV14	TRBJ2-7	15	CASSQDRQAHYEQYF
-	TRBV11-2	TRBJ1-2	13	CASSLGTLGGYTF
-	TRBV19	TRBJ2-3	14	CASSSLPSTDTQYF
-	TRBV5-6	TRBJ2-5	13	CASSLGTWETQYF
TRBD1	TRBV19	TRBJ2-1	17	CASRNLQGKSSYNEQFF
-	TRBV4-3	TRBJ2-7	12	CASSFTGSEQYF
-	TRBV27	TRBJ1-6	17	CASSNRRGIWEYSPLHF
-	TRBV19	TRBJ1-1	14	CASTHKGRNTEAFF
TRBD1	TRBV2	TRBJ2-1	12	CASSTGDHEQFF